Listed below are T cell receptor beta chains from one sample, sequenced in a study of cytomegalovirus exposure and HLA in healthy donors. Assay: immunoSEQ multiplex PCR; the TCRdb copy retains only in-frame clones and omits some. This sample yields 130,000 to 150,000 clones, of which under 80% are seen a single time; roughly 8.8% belongs to the top ten. The source material was PBMCs. All receptors come from a woman between 45 and 60 years old in good health and CMV-seropositive. CDR3s include the opening cysteine and the closing phenylalanine or tryptophan. Fields, in order: V gene, CDR3 protein.

v_call: TRBV7-2
cdr3_aa: CASSLGDSLSEQYF

v_call: TRBV7-2
cdr3_aa: CASSARTGEFEKLFF

v_call: TRBV28
cdr3_aa: CASSLSRGGSGNTIYF

v_call: TRBV7-9
cdr3_aa: CASRGTGSREAFF

v_call: TRBV5-1
cdr3_aa: CASSLARASGAHTDTQYF

v_call: TRBV27
cdr3_aa: CASSTSQGGDEAFF

v_call: TRBV12-5
cdr3_aa: CASGLTGFTGELFF

v_call: TRBV7-8
cdr3_aa: CASRGGTYGSYEQYF

v_call: TRBV6-5
cdr3_aa: CASRETSGGSHEQFF

v_call: TRBV6-5
cdr3_aa: CASSYSAGVGQYF

v_call: TRBV11-3
cdr3_aa: CASSLGGPVETQYF

v_call: TRBV7-3
cdr3_aa: CASSLNGASVDTQYF

v_call: TRBV2
cdr3_aa: CASTRDRGDQPQHF

v_call: TRBV6-6
cdr3_aa: CASSRLATYEQYF

v_call: TRBV19
cdr3_aa: CASSVESGDYGYTF

v_call: TRBV28
cdr3_aa: CASSGPPSYEQYF

v_call: TRBV7-2
cdr3_aa: CASSWTGTGQETQYF

v_call: TRBV11-2
cdr3_aa: CASSLVPGTVVLFF

v_call: TRBV7-3
cdr3_aa: CASSLDRATEAFF

v_call: TRBV5-1
cdr3_aa: CASSGTGSNEQFF

v_call: TRBV9
cdr3_aa: CASSVDVRGLSYGYTF

v_call: TRBV7-3
cdr3_aa: CASSLVGQGNSPLHF

v_call: TRBV2
cdr3_aa: CASSVRLSNQPQHF

v_call: TRBV5-4
cdr3_aa: CASSGATPETQYF

v_call: TRBV28
cdr3_aa: CASTRGGELFF

v_call: TRBV5-1
cdr3_aa: CASSSGQGNTEAFF

v_call: TRBV30
cdr3_aa: CAWSVQGNEKLFF

v_call: TRBV6-1
cdr3_aa: CASSWTNQPQHF

v_call: TRBV28
cdr3_aa: CASSPSMGDTQYF

v_call: TRBV19
cdr3_aa: CASKDGGHGNIQYF

v_call: TRBV6-1
cdr3_aa: CASSSTGHGNQPQHF

v_call: TRBV6-1
cdr3_aa: CASSERGGFNTGELFF

v_call: TRBV29-1
cdr3_aa: CSVESPGGRTEAFF

v_call: TRBV7-2
cdr3_aa: CASSLLQGETGKLFF

v_call: TRBV7-2
cdr3_aa: CASSFGQPYGYTF

v_call: TRBV4-2
cdr3_aa: CASSLTPGTSGGLGQNEQYF

v_call: TRBV19
cdr3_aa: CASSKTGRLYEQYF

v_call: TRBV5-1
cdr3_aa: CASSLTAGAKEQFF

v_call: TRBV5-1
cdr3_aa: CASSTLSSETQYF

v_call: TRBV7-6
cdr3_aa: CASSPAGTGRHEQYF

v_call: TRBV19
cdr3_aa: CASSLQGANSPLHF

v_call: TRBV11-2
cdr3_aa: CASSLAYYSRETQYF

v_call: TRBV6-1
cdr3_aa: CASRQGETQYF

v_call: TRBV11-3
cdr3_aa: CASSAFSGANVLTF